These T cell receptor beta chains were read from a single sample in a study of cytomegalovirus exposure and HLA in healthy donors. Data came from immunoSEQ multiplex PCR; TCRdb stores just in-frame clones and leaves some out. Of about 150,000 clones listed, over 70% were seen once; the top ten hold approximately 7%. The sequenced sample was PBMCs. These receptors all come from a woman between 35 and 50 years old in good health and CMV-seropositive. CDR3s include the opening cysteine and the closing phenylalanine or tryptophan. The order of the fields is CDR3 protein, CDR3 DNA, D gene, J gene, V gene, clone size. D genes are given only for firm matches. Rows give clone size only sometimes, using once, few, many, or a class for an expanded clone.

CASSLLTSGGEQFF	TGCGCCAGCAGCTTGTTGACTAGCGGGGGTGAGCAGTTCTTC	TRBD2	TRBJ2-1	TRBV5-1	NA
CASSSLGGRGEAFF	TGTGCCAGCAGCTCTTTAGGAGGGCGAGGTGAAGCTTTCTTT	NA	TRBJ1-1	TRBV7-9	once
CASSLQGAGEQYF	TGTGCCAGCAGTTTACAGGGGGCGGGCGAGCAGTACTTC	TRBD1	TRBJ2-7	TRBV27	NA
CASSPTWGGGVNEQFF	TGTGCCAGCAGCCCTACATGGGGCGGGGGGGTTAATGAGCAGTTCTTC	TRBD2	TRBJ2-1	TRBV7-8	NA
CASSIGQGNYGYTF	TGTGCCAGCAGCATAGGACAGGGGAACTATGGCTACACCTTC	TRBD1	TRBJ1-2	TRBV7-2	NA
CAVGQVSGNTIYF	TGTGCCGTAGGACAGGTCTCTGGAAACACCATATATTTT	TRBD1	TRBJ1-3	TRBV19	NA
CASSPGWRNSPLHF	TGTGCCAGCAGCCCCGGGTGGAGGAATTCACCCCTCCACTTT	NA	TRBJ1-6	TRBV5-4	NA
CASSSGGASTDTQYF	TGTGCCAGCAGTAGCGGGGGGGCTAGCACAGATACGCAGTATTTT	TRBD2	TRBJ2-3	TRBV28	few
CASSESNSLPGELFF	TGCGCCAGCAGTGAGTCTAATTCCCTACCCGGGGAGCTGTTTTTT	NA	TRBJ2-2	TRBV10-1	once
CASGETGDTEAFF	TGTGCCAGCGGTGAGACAGGAGACACTGAAGCTTTCTTT	NA	TRBJ1-1	TRBV7-3	NA
CASSLPPSTGELFF	TGCGCCAGCAGCTTACCCCCGAGCACCGGGGAGCTGTTTTTT	NA	TRBJ2-2	TRBV5-1	few
CASSTNVAENTEAFF	TGCGCCAGCAGCACAAACGTGGCGGAGAACACTGAAGCTTTCTTT	NA	TRBJ1-1	TRBV5-1	NA
CASSPQGANTEAFF	TGTGCCAGCTCCCCGCAGGGGGCGAACACTGAAGCTTTCTTT	TRBD1	TRBJ1-1	TRBV18	NA
CASSFQGGYGYTF	TGTGCCAGCAGTTTTCAGGGAGGGTATGGCTACACCTTC	NA	TRBJ1-2	TRBV27	NA
CASSAGLMVNYGYTF	TGTGCCAGCAGTGCGGGACTGATGGTTAACTATGGCTACACCTTC	NA	TRBJ1-2	TRBV2	NA
CASRGMAKNSQYF	TGTGCCAGCAGGGGTATGGCCAAAAACAGTCAGTACTTC	NA	TRBJ2-4	TRBV28	few
CASSPQAQGRTGELFF	TGTGCCAGCAGCCCGCAGGCGCAAGGGAGAACCGGGGAGCTGTTTTTT	NA	TRBJ2-2	TRBV5-4	few
CASPSRGQTNYGYTF	TGTGCCAGCCCATCCCGTGGACAGACTAACTATGGCTACACCTTC	NA	TRBJ1-2	TRBV27	once
CASSQAGGRRDTQYF	TGTGCCAGCAGCCAAGCGGGGGGGCGGAGAGATACGCAGTATTTT	TRBD2	TRBJ2-3	TRBV14	NA
CASSVRMNPPLHF	TGTGCCAGCAGCGTGAGAATGAATCCACCCCTCCACTTT	NA	TRBJ1-6	TRBV9	NA
CASSLYPSGPQHF	TGTGCTAGCAGCTTATACCCGTCCGGGCCCCAGCATTTT	NA	TRBJ1-5	TRBV7-7	NA
CASSRGGADEKLFF	TGTGCCAGCAGCCGGGGGGGGGCGGATGAAAAACTGTTTTTT	NA	TRBJ1-4	TRBV4-2	NA
CASSATTSTDTQYF	TGTGCCAGCAGTGCGACAACTAGCACAGATACGCAGTATTTT	NA	TRBJ2-3	TRBV2	NA
CASSGTAYGYTF	TGTGCCAGCAGTGGGACAGCCTATGGCTACACCTTC	TRBD1	TRBJ1-2	TRBV6-5	NA
CASSRGVSEAFF	TGTGCCAGCAGCCGGGGGGTTAGTGAAGCTTTCTTT	NA	TRBJ1-1	TRBV25-1	NA
CASSVVAGGSNEQFF	TGTGCCAGCAGCGTAGTAGCGGGGGGGAGCAATGAGCAGTTCTTC	TRBD2	TRBJ2-1	TRBV9	NA
CASRMDSTNEQFF	TGTGCCAGCAGGATGGACAGCACCAATGAGCAGTTCTTC	NA	TRBJ2-1	TRBV6-1	NA